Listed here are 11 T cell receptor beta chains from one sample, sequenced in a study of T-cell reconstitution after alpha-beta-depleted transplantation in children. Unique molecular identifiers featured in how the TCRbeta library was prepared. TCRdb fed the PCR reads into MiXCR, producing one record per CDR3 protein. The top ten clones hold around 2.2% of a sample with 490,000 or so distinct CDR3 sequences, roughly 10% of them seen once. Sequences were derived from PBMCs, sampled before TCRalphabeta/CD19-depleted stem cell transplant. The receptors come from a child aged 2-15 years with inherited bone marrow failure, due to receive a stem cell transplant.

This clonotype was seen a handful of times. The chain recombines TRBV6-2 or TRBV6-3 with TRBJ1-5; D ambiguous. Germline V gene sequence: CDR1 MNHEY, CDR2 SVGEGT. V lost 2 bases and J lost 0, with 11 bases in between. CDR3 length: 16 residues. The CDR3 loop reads CASSYGELNSNQPQHF. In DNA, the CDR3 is TGTGCCAGCAGTTACGGAGAGCTGAATAGCAATCAGCCCCAGCATTTT.

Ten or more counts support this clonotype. CDR3 nucleotides: TGCGCCAGCAGCCAAGACCTCGTCGTAAGTAACACCGGGGAGCTGTTTTTT. This codes for CASSQDLVVSNTGELFF. The chain uses TRBV4-1 and TRBJ2-2; D uncertain. Looked up from germline, CDR1 is MGHRA and CDR2 is YSYEKL. The CDR3 sequence is 17 residues long. Trimming removed 0 bases at V and 2 bases at J, with 13 bases between.

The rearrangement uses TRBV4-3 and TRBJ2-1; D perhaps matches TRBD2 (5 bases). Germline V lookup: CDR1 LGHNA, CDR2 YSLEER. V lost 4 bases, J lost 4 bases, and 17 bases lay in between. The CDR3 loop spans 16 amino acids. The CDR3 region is CASSPTKAELYNEQFF. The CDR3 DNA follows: TGCGCCAGCAGCCCGACGAAAGCGGAACTATACAATGAGCAGTTCTTC.

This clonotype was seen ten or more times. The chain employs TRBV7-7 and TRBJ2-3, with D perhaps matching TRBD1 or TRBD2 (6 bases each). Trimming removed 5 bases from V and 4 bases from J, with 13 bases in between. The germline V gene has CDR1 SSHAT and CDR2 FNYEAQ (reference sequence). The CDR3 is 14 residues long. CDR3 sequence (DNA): TGTGCCAGCAGCCGAGGGGGGAGCGCAGATACGCAGTATTTT. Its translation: CASSRGGSADTQYF.

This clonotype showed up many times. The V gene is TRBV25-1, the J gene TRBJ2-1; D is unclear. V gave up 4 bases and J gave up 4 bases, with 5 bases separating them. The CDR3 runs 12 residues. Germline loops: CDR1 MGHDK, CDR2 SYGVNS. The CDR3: CASSVLYNEQFF. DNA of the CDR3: TGTGCCAGCAGTGTGCTGTACAATGAGCAGTTCTTC.

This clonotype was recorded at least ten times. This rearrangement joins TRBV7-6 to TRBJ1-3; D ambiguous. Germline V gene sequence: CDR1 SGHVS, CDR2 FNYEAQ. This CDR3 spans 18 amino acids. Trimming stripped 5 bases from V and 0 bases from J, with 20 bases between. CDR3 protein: CASSTKLPGPISGNTIYF. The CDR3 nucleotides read TGTGCCAGCAGCACCAAATTACCGGGCCCCATCTCTGGAAACACCATATATTTT.

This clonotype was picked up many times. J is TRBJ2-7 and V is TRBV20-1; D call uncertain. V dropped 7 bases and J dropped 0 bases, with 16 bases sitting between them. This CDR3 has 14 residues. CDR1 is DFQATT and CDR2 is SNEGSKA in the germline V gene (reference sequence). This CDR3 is CSGLHGAYSYEQYF. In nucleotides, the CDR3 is TGCAGTGGATTACACGGCGCCTACTCCTACGAGCAGTACTTC.

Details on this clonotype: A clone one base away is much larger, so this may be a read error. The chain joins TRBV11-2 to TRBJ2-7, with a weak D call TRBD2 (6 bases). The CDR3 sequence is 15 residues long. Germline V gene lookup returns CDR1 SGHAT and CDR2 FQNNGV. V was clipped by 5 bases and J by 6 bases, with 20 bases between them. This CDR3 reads CASSLNGGGGGEQYF. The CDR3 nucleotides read TGTGCCAGCAGCCTCAATGGGGGTGGGGGAGGCGAGCAGTACTTC. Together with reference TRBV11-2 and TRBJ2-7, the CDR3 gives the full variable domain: EAGVAQSPRYKIIEKRQSVAFWCNPISGHATLYWYQQILGQGPKLLIQFQNNGVVDDSQLPKDRFSAERLKGVDSTLKIQPAKLEDSAVYLCASSLNGGGGGEQYFGPGTRLTVT.

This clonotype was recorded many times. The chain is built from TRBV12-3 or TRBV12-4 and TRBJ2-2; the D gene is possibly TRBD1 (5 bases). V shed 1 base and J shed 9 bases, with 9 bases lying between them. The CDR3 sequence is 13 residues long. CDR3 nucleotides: TGTGCCAGCAGTTTAGGGGGCGGCCGGGAGCTGTTTTTT. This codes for CASSLGGGRELFF.

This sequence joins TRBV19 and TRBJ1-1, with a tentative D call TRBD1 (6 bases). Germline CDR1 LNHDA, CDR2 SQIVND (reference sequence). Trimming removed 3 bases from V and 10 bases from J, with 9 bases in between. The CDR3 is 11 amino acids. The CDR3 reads CASSIGGLAFF. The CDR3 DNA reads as TGTGCCAGTAGTATCGGGGGGCTAGCTTTCTTT.

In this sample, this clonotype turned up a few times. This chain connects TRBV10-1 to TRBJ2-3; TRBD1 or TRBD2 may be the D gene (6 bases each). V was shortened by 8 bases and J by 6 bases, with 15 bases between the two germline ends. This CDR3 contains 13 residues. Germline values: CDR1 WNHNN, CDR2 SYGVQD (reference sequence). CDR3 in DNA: TGCGCCAGCGCAGGGGATCGGGGGGATACGCAGTATTTT. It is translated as CASAGDRGDTQYF.